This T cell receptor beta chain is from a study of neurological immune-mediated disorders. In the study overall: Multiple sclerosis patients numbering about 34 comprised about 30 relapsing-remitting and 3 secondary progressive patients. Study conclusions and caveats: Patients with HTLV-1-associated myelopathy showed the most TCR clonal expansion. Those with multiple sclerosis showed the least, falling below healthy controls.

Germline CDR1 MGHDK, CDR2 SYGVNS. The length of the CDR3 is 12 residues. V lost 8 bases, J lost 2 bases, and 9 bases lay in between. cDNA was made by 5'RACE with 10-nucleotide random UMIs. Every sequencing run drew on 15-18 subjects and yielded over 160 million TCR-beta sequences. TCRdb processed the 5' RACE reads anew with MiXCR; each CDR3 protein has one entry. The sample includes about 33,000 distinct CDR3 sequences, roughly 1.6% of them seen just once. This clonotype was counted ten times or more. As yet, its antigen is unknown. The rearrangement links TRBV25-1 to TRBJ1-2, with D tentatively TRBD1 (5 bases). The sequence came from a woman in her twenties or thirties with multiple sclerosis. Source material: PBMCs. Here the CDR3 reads CASSRENYGYTF. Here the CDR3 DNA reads TGTGCCAGCTCCAGGGAAAACTATGGCTACACCTTC.